Listed below are T cell receptor beta chains from one sample, sequenced in a study of Graves' ophthalmopathy and Graves' hyperthyroidism. Each CDR3 protein is one row after TCRdb ran MiXCR on the multiplex PCR reads. The sample includes more than 1,000,000 distinct CDR3 sequences, 35% to 45% seen only once; the top ten take over 8.5%. The sample comprised peripheral blood or thyroid tissue (not recorded which). The receptors derive from an adult man with Graves' hyperthyroidism. The CDR3 runs from the conserved cysteine through the conserved F or W. Each record gives: D gene, J gene, V gene, clone size, CDR3 DNA, CDR3 protein. D genes are given only for firm matches. Rows may omit the clone size; those that give it use once, few, many or a size class.

TRBD2,TRBJ2-5,TRBV29-1,.,TGCAGCGTTGTCGGGGGGAATTGGTACTTC,CSVVGGNWYF
.,TRBJ1-2,TRBV20-1,few,TGCAGTGCTAGAGATCAGGACCCAGTTGAGGACTATGGCTACACCTTC,CSARDQDPVEDYGYTF
.,TRBJ2-2,TRBV5-4,few,TGTGCCAGCAGCTTGGCAATAGGAGTGGGAGCCGGGGAGCTGTTTTTT,CASSLAIGVGAGELFF
.,TRBJ1-1,TRBV5-6,many,TGTGCCAGCAGCCCAGATGGGTACGGAGCTTTCTTT,CASSPDGYGAFF
.,TRBJ2-7,TRBV20-1,.,TGCAGTGCTAGAACTAGATCCGGCTACGAGCAGTACTTC,CSARTRSGYEQYF
.,TRBJ1-1,TRBV29-1,many,TGCACCTGCAGCTTCGAGGGGGAAACTGAAGCTTTCTTT,CTCSFEGETEAFF
.,TRBJ2-2,TRBV28,.,TGTGCCAGCAGTGCCTCCGGGCCCCTTGACGGGGAGCTGTTTTTT,CASSASGPLDGELFF
.,TRBJ1-3,TRBV7-2,many,TGTGCCAGCAGCCTCACTCCGGGACGACCTGGAAACACCATATATTTT,CASSLTPGRPGNTIYF
.,TRBJ2-7,TRBV11-2,many,TGTGCCAGCAGACATGTCCCGGGCGAGCAGTACTTC,CASRHVPGEQYF
TRBD1,TRBJ1-6,TRBV20-1,.,TGCAGTGCGGGCGGCGACAGGGATTCACCCCTCCACTTT,CSAGGDRDSPLHF
.,TRBJ2-7,TRBV3-1,few,TGTGCCAGCAGCCAAACGGTACCTTACGAGCAGTACTTC,CASSQTVPYEQYF
.,TRBJ2-5,TRBV20-1,many,TGCAGTGCTAGAGTCGGACCGATCCAAGAGACCCAGTACTTC,CSARVGPIQETQYF
.,TRBJ1-3,TRBV9,many,TGTGCCAGCAGCCCCAGGATCGTCTCAGGAAACACCATATATTTT,CASSPRIVSGNTIYF
.,TRBJ1-6,TRBV5-1,many,TGCGCCAGCAGCTTGGATGTGGGCGCCGGGAATTCACCCCTCCACTTT,CASSLDVGAGNSPLHF
.,TRBJ2-6,TRBV6-2/TRBV6-3,.,TGTGCCAGCAGTTACTCTCCTGGGGCCAACGTCCTGACTTTC,CASSYSPGANVLTF
.,TRBJ1-5,TRBV15,many,TGTGCCACCAGCAGAGACCGGACAGTTAATCAGCCCCAGCATTTT,CATSRDRTVNQPQHF
.,TRBJ2-7,TRBV7-8,many,TGTGCCAGCAGCCCTGACGGGGGCAGGGACTACGAGCAGTACTTC,CASSPDGGRDYEQYF
.,TRBJ1-2,TRBV7-2,few,TGTGCCAGCAGCTTGGCCCTGGCCTCAGATGGCCACACCTTC,CASSLALASDGHTF
.,TRBJ2-2,TRBV29-1,.,TGCAGCCAAGACCCAGGGAGCACCGGGGAGCTGTTTTTT,CSQDPGSTGELFF
.,TRBJ1-2,TRBV19,.,TGTGCCAGTAGTATTGGGGCAGATGGCTACACCTTC,CASSIGADGYTF
.,TRBJ2-7,TRBV4-3,.,TGCGCCAGCAGCAACTCCCGCGATTCCTACGAGCAGTACTTC,CASSNSRDSYEQYF
TRBD1,TRBJ1-6,TRBV25-1,.,TGTGCCAAAGCTACTGGACCGGCGGGAACAGGGGGCAGTTCACCCCTCCACTTT,CAKATGPAGTGGSSPLHF
.,TRBJ2-7,TRBV20-1,many,TGCAGTGCTCCCGACCCCCAGGGAAGGCACTACGAGCAGTACTTC,CSAPDPQGRHYEQYF
TRBD1,TRBJ1-4,TRBV2,.,TGTGCCAGCAGTGAAGGGACAGGGGGAGAAAAACTGCTTTTT,CASSEGTGGEKLLF
.,TRBJ2-7,TRBV12-3/TRBV12-4,once,TGTGCCAGCAGTTCAGCAAACTATGGCTACACCTACGAGCAGTACTTC,CASSSANYGYTYEQYF
.,TRBJ1-2,TRBV25-1,.,TGTGCCAGCAGCCGAGGGGGGCAGGGCAGGCCCTCCTATGGCTACACCTTC,CASSRGGQGRPSYGYTF
.,TRBJ2-2,TRBV7-2,few,TGTGCCAGCAGCCCCCAGGACCTGGGCGGTACCGGGGAGCTGTTTTTT,CASSPQDLGGTGELFF
.,TRBJ2-5,TRBV20-1,many,TGCAGTGCTAACGGGGGCGTCCAAGAGACCCAGTACTTC,CSANGGVQETQYF
.,TRBJ2-3,TRBV5-1,.,TGCGCCAGCAGCACCGGGCCAAAAGATACGCAGTATTTT,CASSTGPKDTQYF
.,TRBJ1-1,TRBV10-3,.,TGTGCCAGCACCGGGGACACCCGATGGACTGAAGCTTTCTTT,CASTGDTRWTEAFF
TRBD2,TRBJ2-7,TRBV29-1,many,TGCAGCGTTCAGGGACTAGCGGGAGAAGAGCAGTACTTC,CSVQGLAGEEQYF
.,TRBJ1-1,TRBV6-8,many,TGTGCCAGCAGGCGACACGACAAGAACACTGAAGCTTTCTTT,CASRRHDKNTEAFF
TRBD1,TRBJ1-5,TRBV7-9,.,TGTGCCAGCTCGCCCGGGGACAGGGGAGCAGGCAATCAGCCCCAGCATTTT,CASSPGDRGAGNQPQHF
.,TRBJ1-1,TRBV25-1,.,TGTGCCAGCAGAGGGGGGGTTGAAGCTTTCTTT,CASRGGVEAFF
TRBD1,TRBJ2-7,TRBV20-1,many,TGCAGTGCCTGGGACAGGGAACCCTACGAGCAGTACTTC,CSAWDREPYEQYF
.,TRBJ1-5,TRBV5-6,many,TGTGCCAGCAGCTTCTCAGGGTACCAGCCCCAGCATTTT,CASSFSGYQPQHF
.,TRBJ2-7,TRBV12-3/TRBV12-4,.,TGTGCCAGCAGCCCTGGGGACTTCCCGGGGACCTCCTACGAGCAGTACTTC,CASSPGDFPGTSYEQYF
.,TRBJ2-1,TRBV2,.,TGTGCCAGCAGGATGGGCCTAGACCAGTTCTTC,CASRMGLDQFF
TRBD2,TRBJ2-7,TRBV20-1,.,TGCAGTGCTAGGCGGGGGGATCAGCCCCAGCAGTACTTC,CSARRGDQPQQYF
.,TRBJ1-1,TRBV5-6,.,TGTGCCAGCAGCCGAATAGGGACAACCGGGGACACTGAAGCTTTCTTT,CASSRIGTTGDTEAFF
.,TRBJ1-1,TRBV5-1,many,TGCGCCAGCAGCCAAACGACGGTGACGGGGACTGAAGCTTTCTTT,CASSQTTVTGTEAFF
TRBD1,TRBJ2-5,TRBV7-3,.,TGTGCCAGCAGCTCCGGGACAGGGAACACCGGGGAGACCCAGTACTTC,CASSSGTGNTGETQYF